This T cell receptor beta chain was recovered during a study of blood T cell repertoires in COVID-19. Study-level background: COVID-19 samples, acute and convalescent, were from the United States, Italy and Spain.

The cohort comprised adults aged about 18 to 89 years residing in 20 to 30 US areas. Germline lookup yields CDR1 ENHRY and CDR2 SYGVKD. The CDR3 runs to 13 residues. Trimming left V 2 bases short and J 6 bases short, with 8 bases between. In the authors' methods: Estimation of nucleated cell counts was performed using reference gene primer amplification. Assay: immunoSEQ multiplex PCR; the TCRdb copy retains only in-frame clones and omits some. Clone size and the V and J calls come from that table; the DNA yielded D and trimming. The sample has around 220,000 clones; about 86% are singletons. The rearrangement joins TRBV10-3 to TRBJ2-1, with D unclear. This TCR was sampled from a woman aged 50 to 60 with acute COVID-19. The sample consisted of PBMCs or T cells enriched from blood (not recorded which). In DNA form, the CDR3 reads TGTGCCATCAGTGAGCGAGACATCAATGAGCAGTTCTTC. This translates into CAISERDINEQFF.